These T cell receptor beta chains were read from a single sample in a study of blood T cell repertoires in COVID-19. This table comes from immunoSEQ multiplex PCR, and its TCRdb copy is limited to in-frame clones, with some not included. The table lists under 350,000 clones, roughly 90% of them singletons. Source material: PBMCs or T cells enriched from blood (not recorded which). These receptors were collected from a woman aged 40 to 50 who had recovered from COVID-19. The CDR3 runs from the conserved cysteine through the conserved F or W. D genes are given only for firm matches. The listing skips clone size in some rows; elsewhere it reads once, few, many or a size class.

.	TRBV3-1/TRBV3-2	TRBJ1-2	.	CASSQRTTSNYGYTF	TGTGCCAGCAGCCAGCGGACAACAAGTAACTATGGCTACACCTTC
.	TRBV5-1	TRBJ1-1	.	CASSPRAGNTEAFF	TGCGCCAGCAGCCCCAGGGCAGGAAACACTGAAGCTTTCTTT
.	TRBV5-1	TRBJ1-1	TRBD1	CASSLRGLRTEAFF	TGCGCCAGCAGCTTGAGGGGGCTGCGCACTGAAGCTTTCTTT
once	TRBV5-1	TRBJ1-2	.	CASSEWPGQSYGYTF	TGCGCCAGCAGTGAATGGCCAGGACAAAGCTATGGCTACACCTTC
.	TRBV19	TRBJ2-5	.	CASSIDWTAQETQYF	TGTGCCAGTAGTATAGATTGGACAGCACAAGAGACCCAGTACTTC
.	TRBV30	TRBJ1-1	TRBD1	CAWSTDGTGIDEAFF	TGTGCCTGGAGTACCGATGGGACAGGGATCGACGAAGCTTTCTTT
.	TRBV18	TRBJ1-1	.	CASSDSRGNTEAFF	TGTGCCAGCTCCGACTCCCGGGGGAACACTGAAGCTTTCTTT
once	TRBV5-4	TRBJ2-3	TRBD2	CASSLGGLAGLVGTDTQYF	TGTGCCAGCAGCTTGGGCGGTCTAGCGGGGCTGGTGGGCACAGATACGCAGTATTTT
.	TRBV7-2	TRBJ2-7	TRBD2	CASSLASGLALYEQYF	TGTGCCAGCAGCTTAGCGAGTGGACTAGCGCTTTACGAGCAGTACTTC
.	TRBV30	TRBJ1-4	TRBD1	CAWSPGQGAEKLFF	TGTGCCTGGAGTCCGGGACAGGGGGCTGAAAAACTGTTTTTT
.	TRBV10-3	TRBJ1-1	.	CATEQGPNTEAFF	TGTGCCACCGAACAGGGTCCGAACACTGAAGCTTTCTTT
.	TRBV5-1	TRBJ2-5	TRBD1	CASSLRDRQETQYF	TGCGCCAGCAGCCTCCGGGACAGACAAGAGACCCAGTACTTC
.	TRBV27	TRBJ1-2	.	CASSFHPGAYGYTF	TGTGCCAGCAGTTTCCACCCAGGGGCCTATGGCTACACCTTC
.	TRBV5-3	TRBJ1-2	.	CARSLEYLRGDGYTF	TGTGCCAGAAGCTTGGAATACCTTCGGGGTGATGGCTACACCTTC
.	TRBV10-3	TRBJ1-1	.	CAISTGQNTEAFF	TGTGCCATCAGTACGGGACAGAACACTGAAGCTTTCTTT
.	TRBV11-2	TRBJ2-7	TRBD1	CASSLEGTVPLSF	TGTGCCAGCAGCTTAGAGGGGACAGTCCCGCTGTCCTTC
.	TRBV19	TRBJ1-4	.	CASSQGINEKLFF	TGTGCCAGTAGCCAGGGGATTAATGAAAAACTGTTTTTT
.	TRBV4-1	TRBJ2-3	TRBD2	CASSQDWEGAQYF	TGCGCCAGCAGCCAAGATTGGGAGGGTGCGCAGTATTTT
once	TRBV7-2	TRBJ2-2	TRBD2	CASSLATSSTGELFF	TGTGCCAGCAGCTTAGCGACTAGCTCCACCGGGGAGCTGTTTTTT
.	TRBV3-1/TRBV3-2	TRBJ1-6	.	CASSQGSSPLHF	TGTGCCAGCAGCCAGGGGAGTTCACCCCTCCACTTT
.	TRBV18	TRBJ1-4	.	CASSASGRNEKLFF	TGTGCCAGCTCCGCCTCGGGGAGAAATGAAAAACTGTTTTTT
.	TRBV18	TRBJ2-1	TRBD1	CASSLGTTGQNEQFF	TGTGCCAGCTCACTCGGAACGACAGGGCAGAATGAGCAGTTCTTC